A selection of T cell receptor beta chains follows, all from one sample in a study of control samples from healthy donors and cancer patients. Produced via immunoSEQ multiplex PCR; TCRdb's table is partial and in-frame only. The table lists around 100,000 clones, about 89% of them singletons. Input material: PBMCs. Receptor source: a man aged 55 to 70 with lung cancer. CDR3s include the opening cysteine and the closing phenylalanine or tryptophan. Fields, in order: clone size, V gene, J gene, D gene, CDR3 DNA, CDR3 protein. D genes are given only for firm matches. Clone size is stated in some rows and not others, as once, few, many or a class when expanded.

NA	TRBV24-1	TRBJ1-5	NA	TGTGCCACCAGTGACCCGAGGAGCAATCAGCCCCAGCATTTT	CATSDPRSNQPQHF
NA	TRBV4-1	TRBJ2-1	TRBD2	TGCGCCAGCAGCCAAACTAGCGGGGGAGACCCCAATGAGCAGTTCTTC	CASSQTSGGDPNEQFF
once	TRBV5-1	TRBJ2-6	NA	TGCGCCAGCAGCCAGGGTACTGGGGCCAACGTCCTGACTTTC	CASSQGTGANVLTF
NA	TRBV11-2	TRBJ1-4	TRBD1	TGTGCCAGCAGCAACCCGGTACAGGGGAGAGAAAAACTGTTTTTT	CASSNPVQGREKLFF
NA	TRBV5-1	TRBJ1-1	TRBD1	TGCGCCAGCAGCCCCCGGACAGGGGGCTCTGAAGCTTTCTTT	CASSPRTGGSEAFF
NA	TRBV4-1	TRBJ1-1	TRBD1	TGCGCCAGCAGCCAACAGGGGGCCGGCACTGAAGCTTTCTTT	CASSQQGAGTEAFF
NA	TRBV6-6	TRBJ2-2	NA	TGTGCCAGCATCCCCGGGGATCGAATGGGGGAGCTGTTTTTT	CASIPGDRMGELFF
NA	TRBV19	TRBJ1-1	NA	TGTGCCAGTAGTCCTGGTCCTGAAGCTTTCTTT	CASSPGPEAFF
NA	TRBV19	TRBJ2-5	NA	TGTGCCAGTAGTACCGGGGAGACCCAGTACTTC	CASSTGETQYF
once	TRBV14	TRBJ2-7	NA	TGTGCCAGCAGCCCACCTGAGAATTACGAGCAGTACTTC	CASSPPENYEQYF
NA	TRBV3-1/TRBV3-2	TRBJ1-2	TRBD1	TGTGCCAGCAGCCATCTACAGGGGCCCCTTAACTATGGCTACACCTTC	CASSHLQGPLNYGYTF
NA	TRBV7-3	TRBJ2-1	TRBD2	TGTGCCAGCAGCCACGGACTAGCGGGGGCTGGCTCCTACAATGAGCAGTTCTTC	CASSHGLAGAGSYNEQFF
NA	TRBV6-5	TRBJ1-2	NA	TGTGCCAGCAGTTCCCGGGTCTTCAAGCGCTACACCTTC	CASSSRVFKRYTF
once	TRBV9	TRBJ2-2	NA	TGTGCCAGCAGCCCCTCTACAGGGACTCGGAACACCGGGGAGCTGTTTTTT	CASSPSTGTRNTGELFF
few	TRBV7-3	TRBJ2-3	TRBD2	TGTGCCAGCGCGACTAGCGGGTTTAGCACAGATACGCAGTATTTT	CASATSGFSTDTQYF
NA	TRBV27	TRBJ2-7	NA	TGTGCCAGCAGGGCCCAACATATGAGTTACGAGCAGTACTTC	CASRAQHMSYEQYF
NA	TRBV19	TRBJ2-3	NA	TGTGCCAGTAGTATAGGGGCGAACACAGATACGCAGTATTTT	CASSIGANTDTQYF
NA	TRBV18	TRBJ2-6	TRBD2	TGTGCCAGCTCACCAGGACTAGGCGGGGCCAACGTCCTGACTTTC	CASSPGLGGANVLTF
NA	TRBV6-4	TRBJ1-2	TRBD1	TGTGCCAGCAGTTCCGGGACAGGTCTTGGCTACACCTTC	CASSSGTGLGYTF
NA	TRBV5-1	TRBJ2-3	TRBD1	TGCGCCAGCAGCTCAACAGGGGAAAAACAGTATTTT	CASSSTGEKQYF
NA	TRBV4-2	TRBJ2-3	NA	TGTGCCAGCAGCCTCAGAGGGACAGATACGCAGTATTTT	CASSLRGTDTQYF
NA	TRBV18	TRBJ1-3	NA	TGTGCCAGCTCGGCGAGAACTTTAGAAGGAAACACCATATATTTT	CASSARTLEGNTIYF
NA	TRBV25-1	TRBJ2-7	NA	TGTGCCAGCATTTCCCTGGGCGGATCCTACGAGCAGTACTTC	CASISLGGSYEQYF
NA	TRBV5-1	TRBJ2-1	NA	TGCGCCAGCAGCTTGACGGGCGGCGCAAACCCCAATGAGCAGTTCTTC	CASSLTGGANPNEQFF
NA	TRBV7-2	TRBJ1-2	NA	TGTGCCAGCAGCCCCACCCCCCCCCGAGACTATGGCTACACCTTC	CASSPTPPRDYGYTF
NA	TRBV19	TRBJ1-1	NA	TGTGCCAGTACCCCGACTGTGAACACTGAAGCTTTCTTT	CASTPTVNTEAFF
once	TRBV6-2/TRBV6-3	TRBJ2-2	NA	TGTGCCAGCAGTTACGCCGCCCTGGGCACCGGGGAGCTGTTTTTT	CASSYAALGTGELFF
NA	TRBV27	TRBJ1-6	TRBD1	TGTGCCAGCAGTTCGGGACAGGGGACCGCGTTGACTTCACCCCTCCACTTT	CASSSGQGTALTSPLHF
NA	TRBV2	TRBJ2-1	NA	TGTGCCAGCAGTGAAAGAACAGGGTCTCTTAATGAGCAGTTCTTC	CASSERTGSLNEQFF
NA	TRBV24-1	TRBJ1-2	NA	TGTGCCACCTCGGGGGTCCCAACTAACTATGGCTACACCTTC	CATSGVPTNYGYTF
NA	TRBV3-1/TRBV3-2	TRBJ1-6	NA	TGTGCCAGCAGCCAAGTGGGGTTGACGGGGAATTCACCCCTCCACTTT	CASSQVGLTGNSPLHF
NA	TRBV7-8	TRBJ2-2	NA	TGTGCCAGCAGCTCGACGTTTCGGGCCACCGGGGAGCTGTTTTTT	CASSSTFRATGELFF
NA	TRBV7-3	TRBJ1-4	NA	TGTGCCAGCAGCTTACGGGTGGACAGAACCTCAACTAATGAAAAACTGTTTTTT	CASSLRVDRTSTNEKLFF
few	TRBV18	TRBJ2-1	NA	TGTGCCAGCTCCAACTCGGCGGGGAGGAATGAGCAGTTCTTC	CASSNSAGRNEQFF
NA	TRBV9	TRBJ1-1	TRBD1	TGTGCCAGCAGCATCAACGACAGGGTAAACACTGAAGCTTTCTTT	CASSINDRVNTEAFF
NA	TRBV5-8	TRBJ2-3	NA	TGTGCCAGCAGCTTGGTGGGGGCAGAAGATACGCAGTATTTT	CASSLVGAEDTQYF
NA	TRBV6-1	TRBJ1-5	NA	TGTGCCAGCAGTGAAGGTCCCCGTCCGATCCCCCAGCATTTT	CASSEGPRPIPQHF
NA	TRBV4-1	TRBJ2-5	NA	TGCGCCAGCAGCCACGGGGACGGGGAAGAGACCCAGTACTTC	CASSHGDGEETQYF
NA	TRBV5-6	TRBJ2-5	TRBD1	TGTGCCAGCAGCTTGGCCGGGACAGGGAAAGAGACCCAGTACTTC	CASSLAGTGKETQYF
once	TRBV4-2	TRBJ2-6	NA	TGTGCCAGCAGCCCAGGCAGTAGCTACGTCCTGACTTTC	CASSPGSSYVLTF
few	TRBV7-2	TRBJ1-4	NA	TGTGCCAGCAGCTTAGCGCAGGGTCTACGGAATGAAAAACTGTTTTTT	CASSLAQGLRNEKLFF
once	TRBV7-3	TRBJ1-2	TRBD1	TGTGCCAGCAGCTTAACTTCAGGGGGTCAGGGCTACACCTTC	CASSLTSGGQGYTF
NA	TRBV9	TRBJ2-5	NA	TGTGCCAGCAGCGTAAAAGGGGCCCAGGTAGAGACCCAGTACTTC	CASSVKGAQVETQYF
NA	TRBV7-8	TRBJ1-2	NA	TGTGCCAGCAGCTTAGCAGGGAGAAAGGATGGCTACACCTTC	CASSLAGRKDGYTF
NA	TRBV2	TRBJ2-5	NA	TGTGCCAGCAGTCAACAGGAAACCCAGTACTTC	CASSQQETQYF
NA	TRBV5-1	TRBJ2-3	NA	TGCGCCAGCAGCTTGGAGGTCAGCACAGATACGCAGTATTTT	CASSLEVSTDTQYF
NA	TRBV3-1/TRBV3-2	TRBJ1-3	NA	TGTGCCAGCAGCCAAGATCGAGGCCCAACCATACACTCTGGAAACACCATATATTTT	CASSQDRGPTIHSGNTIYF
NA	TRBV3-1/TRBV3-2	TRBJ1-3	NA	TGTGCCAGCAGCCAGTACGGCTACTCTGGAAACACCATATATTTT	CASSQYGYSGNTIYF
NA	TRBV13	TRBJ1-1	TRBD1	TGTGCCAGCAGCTTAGAAGGGTCTGACAGGGTAACTGAAGCTTTCTTT	CASSLEGSDRVTEAFF
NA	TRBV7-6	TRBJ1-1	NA	TGTGCCAGCAGCCTTAGTGGGAACACTGAAGCTTTCTTT	CASSLSGNTEAFF
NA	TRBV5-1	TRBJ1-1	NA	TGCGCCAGCAGCTTAATCGGACAGACTGATACTGAAGCTTTCTTT	CASSLIGQTDTEAFF
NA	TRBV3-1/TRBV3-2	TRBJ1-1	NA	TGTGCCACCACCGGGTATAGGGTAACTGAAGCTTTCTTT	CATTGYRVTEAFF
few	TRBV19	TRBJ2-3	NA	TGTGCCAGTAGTATAGCAGATACGCAGTATTTT	CASSIADTQYF
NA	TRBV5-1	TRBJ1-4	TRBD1	TGCGCCAGCAGCTTGGGGACAGGGGGCGGGTCAGGAATGAAGATGGTGTTTTTT	CASSLGTGGGSGMKMVFF
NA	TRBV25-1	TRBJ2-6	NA	TGTGCCAGCAGTGGGGGAATCTCTGGGGCCAACGTCCTGACTTTC	CASSGGISGANVLTF